This entry describes one T cell receptor beta chain. Its antigen is still unknown. These data come from a study of cytomegalovirus exposure and HLA in healthy donors. Study-level results: A later analysis linked a missense DCLRE1C variant to TCR beta V- and J-gene trimming. An assumption of roughly uniform sequencing depth across donors underlay the presence/absence analyses.

Healthy individuals who donated bone marrow served as the donors. Researchers ran the PCR with 60 Vbeta and 13 Jbeta primers. Measured with immunoSEQ multiplex PCR; TCRdb has only the in-frame clones, and not every one. The table shows 65,000 to 90,000 clones, with 65% to 85% occurring only once. Germline V gives CDR1 MNHEY, CDR2 SMNVEV (reference sequence). V was pared by 2 bases and J by 4 bases, with 9 bases between. The CDR3 runs 13 residues. V gene TRBV27 combines with J gene TRBJ2-7; TRBD1 is a possible D gene (5 bases). The clonotype was recovered from a woman aged 40-49 years in good health and CMV-seropositive. Sequenced material: PBMCs. CDR3 DNA: TGTGCCAGCAGTTTAATCGACAGTTACGAGCAGTACTTC. Translation: CASSLIDSYEQYF.